Below, 27 T cell receptor beta chains from the same sample are listed, as sequenced in a study of CD8+CD57+ T cells in acquired aplastic anemia. It was patients with CD8+CD57+ cell expansion by flow cytometry who were chosen for sequencing. The template used for profiling TCR beta VDJ and CDR3 was genomic DNA. One entry per CDR3 protein results from TCRdb running MiXCR on the reads. The sample lists roughly 250,000 distinct CDR3 sequences; 45% to 50% were seen once. What was sequenced was sorted CD4+, CD8+, or CD8+CD57+ T cells (not recorded which) from PBMCs. These receptors were collected from a human donor with aplastic anemia.

This sequence joins TRBV20-1 and TRBJ2-1; 11 bases align to TRBD2. Germline CDR1 DFQATT, CDR2 SNEGSKA (reference sequence). The CDR3 totals 15 residues. The junction had 8 bases not matched to a gene; V was cut back by 7 bases and J by 3 bases. CDR3 nucleotides: TGCAGTGGTAAGACTAGCGGGGTTTACTACAATGAGCAGTTCTTC. Translating it yields CSGKTSGVYYNEQFF.

Notes on this clonotype: One junction end disagrees with the germline gene, perhaps due to a read error. This chain connects TRBV7-2 to TRBJ2-7, with 9 bases aligning to TRBD2. This CDR3 region has 14 residues. Germline CDR1 and CDR2: SGHTA and FQGNSA. CDR3 loop: CASSIDSGSYEQYF. The CDR3 bases are TGCGCCAGCAGCATAGATAGCGGGAGCTACGAGCAGTACTTC.

In this sample, this clonotype turned up many times. V and J are TRBV12-3 or TRBV12-4 and TRBJ2-1; D remains ambiguous. The CDR3 length is 12 residues. V was cut by 6 bases and J by 5 bases, with 8 bases left in between. CDR3 protein: CASRPLNNEQFF. For the CDR3, the DNA is TGTGCCAGCAGACCCTTAAACAATGAGCAGTTCTTC.

V usage is TRBV7-4 and J usage is TRBJ1-4; 9 bases map to TRBD1. V was clipped by 5 bases and J by 6 bases; unmatched bases: 10. The CDR3 loop spans 16 amino acids. CDR1 is SGHVT and CDR2 is SQSDAQ in the germline V gene. CDR3 sequence reads: CASSRTGAREDEKLFF. The CDR3 DNA sequence: TGTGCCAGCAGCCGGACAGGGGCCCGCGAGGATGAAAAACTGTTTTTT.

The J gene is TRBJ1-1, the V gene TRBV19; the match to TRBD1 covers 9 bases. CDR3 size: 15 residues. Per the germline V gene, CDR1 is LNHDA and CDR2 is SQIVND (reference sequence). After removal of 8 bases from V and 1 base from J, the junction contained 8 bases not matched to a gene. CDR3 sequence: CASRFWGQGNTEAFF. Here the CDR3 DNA reads TGTGCCAGTCGATTTTGGGGACAGGGGAACACTGAAGCTTTCTTT.

At least ten counts were recorded for this clonotype. V usage is TRBV4-1 and J usage is TRBJ1-1, with D maybe TRBD1 (6 bases). The germline V and J ends were trimmed by 0 bases and 6 bases, with 17 bases remaining between them. This CDR3 comprises 16 residues. CDR1 MGHRA and CDR2 YSYEKL come from the germline V gene. The DNA for the CDR3 is TGCGCCAGCAGCCAAGATCTCGAACAGGGACTGGCTGAAGCTTTCTTT. This sequence encodes CASSQDLEQGLAEAFF.

The CDR3 coding sequence is TGTGCCAGCCGGCGGGGCGGGACAGGTCTTAACACAGATACGCAGTATTTT. This gives the protein CASRRGGTGLNTDTQYF. The chain carries TRBV7-8 and TRBJ2-3; 8 nucleotides match TRBD1. With 8 bases clipped from V and 2 bases from J, the junction kept 15 bases outside the gene matches. The CDR3 runs to 17 residues. Germline assignment: CDR1 SGHVS and CDR2 FQNEAQ.

CDR3 coding DNA: TGCAGTGCCTCTCACCCAGCGGGAGAGGGAACAGATACGCAGTATTTT. Protein sequence: CSASHPAGEGTDTQYF. The chain recombines TRBV20-1 with TRBJ2-3; 8 bases map to TRBD2. CDR1 is DFQATT, CDR2 SNEGSKA, per germline (reference sequence). The CDR3 length is 16 residues. J was trimmed by 3 bases and V by 6 bases; bases with no gene match: 14.

This clonotype was seen ten or more times. CDR3 sequence (DNA): TGTGCTAGTGGTTCTCGACAGCACTATGGCTACACCTTC. Translated: CASGSRQHYGYTF. This sequence joins TRBV12-5 and TRBJ1-2; perhaps TRBD1 as D (5 bases). The V end was cut by 4 bases, the J end by 3 bases, with 9 bases between. CDR1 and CDR2 from the germline V gene are LGHNT and FRNRAP. The CDR3 extends over 13 amino acids.

The table lists this clonotype with many counts. The chain joins TRBV9 to TRBJ2-1; no definite D call. V was pared by 4 bases and J by 14 bases, with 7 bases between. Germline CDR1 and CDR2: SGDLS and YYNGEE. The length of the CDR3 is 9 residues. The CDR3: CASSPGEFF. CDR3 DNA: TGTGCCAGCAGCCCGGGTGAGTTCTTC.

To note about this clonotype: The conserved closing phenylalanine or tryptophan is absent in this CDR3, likely reflecting a read error. The rearrangement links TRBV6-6 to TRBJ2-7; TRBD2 agrees at 7 bases. The germline V gene has CDR1 MNHNY and CDR2 SVGAGI (reference sequence). This CDR3 contains 14 residues. V shed 2 bases and J 4 bases; nucleotides not matched to a gene: 5. CDR3 region: CASSYGGGGYEQYL. CDR3 bases: TGTGCCAGCAGTTACGGTGGGGGGGGATACGAGCAGTACCTC.

This clonotype was counted ten times or more. V and J are TRBV20-1 and TRBJ2-5, with a possible D match to TRBD1 (5 bases). The CDR3 is 17 amino acids. V shed 4 bases and J shed 8 bases, with 29 bases lying between them. The germline gives CDR1 DFQATT, CDR2 SNEGSKA (reference sequence). The CDR3 DNA reads as TGCAGTGCTAATGGGGCCGCTCACCTCCTGGACACTTTAACCCAGTACTTC. This gives the protein CSANGAAHLLDTLTQYF.

This clonotype was found once. V is TRBV4-1 and J is TRBJ1-1; 7 nucleotides line up with TRBD1. This CDR3 is 16 amino acids long. Germline trimming cut 6 bases from V and 4 bases from J; bases unmatched to any gene: 14. Per germline, CDR1 MGHRA and CDR2 YSYEKL. The CDR3 region is CASRHSGTESSTEAFF. Here the CDR3 DNA reads TGCGCCAGCAGACATTCCGGGACAGAGTCTAGCACTGAAGCTTTCTTT.

The chain has TRBV11-2 and TRBJ1-6, with TRBD1 identical over 7 bases. J lost 8 bases, V lost 4 bases, and 8 bases had no gene match. The germline CDR1 and CDR2 sequences are SGHAT and FQNNGV. CDR3 size: 15 residues. The CDR3 DNA reads TGTGCCAGCAGCTCACCCCGGGACAGCGATTCACCCCTCCACTTT. It yields the protein CASSSPRDSDSPLHF.

In this sample, this clonotype turned up many times. The chain is built from TRBV7-2 and TRBJ1-1, with D possibly TRBD1 on 5 matching bases. CDR1 and CDR2 (germline): SGHTA, FQGNSA. The CDR3 has 16 amino acids. The ends were cut back, 5 bases at V and 4 bases at J, with 20 bases in the middle. The CDR3 bases are TGTGCCAGCAGCGCCAGTTGGGGCCATGAGGCCACTGAAGCTTTCTTT. This translates into CASSASWGHEATEAFF.

This clonotype was recorded many times. Here the CDR3 DNA reads TGTGCCACCAGTGATCCAGGGACTTCAGATACGCAGTATTTT. As protein: CATSDPGTSDTQYF. The chain employs TRBV24-1 and TRBJ2-3; tentatively, D is TRBD2 (6 bases). Germline CDR1 KGHDR, CDR2 SFDVKD. The CDR3 sequence is 14 residues long. The germline V and J ends were trimmed by 3 bases and 4 bases, with 10 bases remaining between them.

V and J are TRBV2 and TRBJ1-2; D possibly corresponds to TRBD1 (5 bases). Trimming stripped 6 bases from V and 7 bases from J, with 15 bases between. CDR3 length equals 13 residues. Germline V lookup: CDR1 SNHLY, CDR2 FYNNEI. As DNA, the CDR3 is TGTGCCAGCAGCGAACTGTGGGACGGTGGCTACACCTTC. Its translation is CASSELWDGGYTF.

This sequence joins TRBV7-8 and TRBJ1-1; no reliable D call. Germline V lookup: CDR1 SGHVS, CDR2 FQNEAQ. The CDR3 covers 11 residues. The V gene lost 1 base and the J gene lost 7 bases, with 4 bases spanning the gap. The CDR3 DNA reads as TGTGCCAGCAGCTTAGGGATTGAAGCTTTCTTT. It specifies CASSLGIEAFF.

The rearrangement joins TRBV7-9 to TRBJ2-3; unclear D gene. Trimming took 4 bases from V and 2 from J, leaving 16 bases between them. Germline V gene lookup returns CDR1 SEHNR and CDR2 FQNEAQ (reference sequence). The CDR3 contains 16 residues. The CDR3 loop reads CASSYRSLEVTDTQYF. The CDR3 DNA reads TGTGCCAGCAGCTACCGAAGTCTAGAAGTCACAGATACGCAGTATTTT.

This chain uses TRBV5-1 with TRBJ1-2; D call uncertain. The CDR3 covers 13 residues. The germline V and J ends were trimmed by 4 bases and 3 bases, with 10 bases remaining between them. From germline, CDR1 is SGHRS and CDR2 YFSETQ. The chain's CDR3 is CASSVDGYYGYTF. The CDR3 DNA reads TGCGCCAGCAGCGTGGACGGATACTATGGCTACACCTTC.

Notes on this clonotype: A junction boundary mismatches the germline segment, possibly from a read error. The chain recombines TRBV5-5 with TRBJ1-4, with TRBD1 matching 9 bases. Germline CDR1 is SGHKS and CDR2 is YYEKEE (reference sequence). CDR3 length equals 14 residues. The CDR3 DNA sequence: TGCGCCAGCAGCGAAGGGACAGGGATTGAAAAACTGTTTTTT. Translation gives CASSEGTGIEKLFF. Supplemented by reference TRBV5-5 and TRBJ1-4, the full variable domain reads DAGVTQSPTHLIKTRGQQVTLRCSPISGHKSVSWYQQVLGQGPQFIFQYYEKEERGRGNFPDRFSARQFPNYSSELNVNALLLGDSALYLCASSEGTGIEKLFFGSGTQLSVL.

Turning to this clonotype: The junction differs from germline at one of its ends, possibly a read error. J is TRBJ2-1 and V is TRBV29-1; 11 bases match TRBD2. CDR1 and CDR2 (germline): SQVTM, ANQGSEA. The CDR3 length is 11 residues. The CDR3 region has the DNA TGTAGCGGGAGGGCCAGTAATGAGCAGTTCTTC. It specifies CSGRASNEQFF.

This chain uses TRBV2 with TRBJ2-7, with 12 bases identical to TRBD2. Trimming cost V 7 bases and J 5 bases; bases outside gene matches: 6. This CDR3 spans 14 amino acids. Germline V gene data show CDR1 as SNHLY and CDR2 as FYNNEI. The DNA for the CDR3 is TGTGCCAGCATGCTAGCGGGAGGGCCAAACGAGCAGTACTTC. This translates into CASMLAGGPNEQYF.

To note about this clonotype: The junction does not match germline at one end; this may be a read error. This sequence joins TRBV7-9 and TRBJ2-2, with D possibly matching TRBD2 (5 bases). CDR3 length equals 12 residues. Germline CDR1 and CDR2: SEHNR and FQNEAQ (reference sequence). In nucleotides, the CDR3 is TGTGCCAGCAGCTCCCCCACCGGGGAGCCGTTTTTT. Translation gives CASSSPTGEPFF.

Points on this clonotype: It is likely a read error, because the conserved phenylalanine at the end of the CDR3 is missing. The chain has TRBV7-9 and TRBJ2-5, with D perhaps TRBD1 or TRBD2 (5 bases each). This CDR3 has 14 amino acids. Germline loops: CDR1 SEHNR, CDR2 FQNEAQ (reference sequence). In DNA form, the CDR3 reads TGTGCCAGCAGTTTTCAGGGTGGTGGGGAGACTCAGTACTCC. Its translation: CASSFQGGGETQYS.

This clonotype appeared many times. CDR3 loop: CATSDRGTSYEQYF. The DNA of the CDR3 is TGTGCCACCAGTGACCGGGGGACAAGTTACGAGCAGTACTTC. This chain uses TRBV24-1 with TRBJ2-7; D tentatively fits TRBD1 or TRBD2 (6 bases each). The germline V and J ends were trimmed by 4 bases and 4 bases, with 13 bases remaining between them. Germline loops: CDR1 KGHDR, CDR2 SFDVKD. The CDR3 has 14 amino acids.

This clonotype was detected ten times or more. V and J are TRBV7-9 and TRBJ2-1; D may be TRBD1 (5 bases). This CDR3 is 18 amino acids long. Trimming cost V 6 bases and J 3 bases, with 24 bases left between them. Germline CDR1 reads SEHNR; CDR2 reads FQNEAQ (reference sequence). In DNA form, the CDR3 reads TGTGCCAGCAGGAATAGGGGATTCCGGGCCTACCTCTACAATGAGCAGTTCTTC. This sequence encodes CASRNRGFRAYLYNEQFF. The full variable domain, its missing parts supplied by reference TRBV7-9 and TRBJ2-1, is DTGVSQNPRHKITKRGQNVTFRCDPISEHNRLYWYRQTLGQGPEFLTYFQNEAQLEKSRLLSDRFSAERPKGSFSTLEIQRTEQGDSAMYLCASRNRGFRAYLYNEQFFGPGTRLTVL.